The following is a TCR beta chain sequence with its context. Its target is not known. These data are taken from a study of long-term antiretroviral therapy in people with HIV. V lost 2 bases, J lost 2 bases, and 3 bases stayed unmatched. CDR1 is SGHRS, CDR2 YFSETQ, per germline. CDR3 length equals 14 residues. The immunoSEQ assay was v3.0, run at survey level. The protocol was immunoSEQ multiplex PCR, while the TCRdb copy is restricted to in-frame clones and leaves out a portion. The sample records roughly 11,000 clones, over 65% being singletons. Study-wide points: Blood was collected between the mid-2000s and the late 2010s, possibly under older ART regimens.

The rearrangement uses TRBV5-1 and TRBJ2-7, with 8 nucleotides matching TRBD1. The sequencing here drew on unsorted PBMCs, taken about 3.1 years before starting antiretroviral therapy. The clonotype was recovered from a man in his forties with HIV. CDR3 sequence (DNA): TGCGCCAGCAGCTTCCCGGGACAGGCCTACGAGCAGTACTTC. Translation gives CASSFPGQAYEQYF.